Below are 27 T cell receptor beta chains sequenced from a single sample in a study of T cell repertoires in cytomegalovirus infection. TCRdb called the reads again in MiXCR, with one record for every CDR3 protein. The repertoire holds roughly 230,000 distinct CDR3 sequences, around 15% seen once, with around half in the top ten. Sequencing was carried out using CD8+ T cells from PBMCs. The source is a human donor in good health (CMV status not recorded). Some clones in this sample may be carry-over from other donors' samples.

This clonotype came up a few times. This rearrangement joins TRBV27 to TRBJ2-7; D ambiguous. The germline gives CDR1 MNHEY, CDR2 SMNVEV (reference sequence). V lost 2 bases, J lost 3 bases, and 8 bases lay in between. This CDR3 region has 13 residues. The CDR3, as DNA: TGTGCCAGCAGTTTAGATAGGAACTACGAGCAGTACTTC. Its protein product is CASSLDRNYEQYF.

The chain is built from TRBV6-5 and TRBJ1-2; 7 nucleotides line up with TRBD1. The CDR3 sequence is 13 residues long. From germline, CDR1 is MNHEY and CDR2 SVGAGI. After removal of 6 bases from V and 6 bases from J, the junction contained 7 bases not matched to a gene. The CDR3 here is CASSPRDSDGYTF. The CDR3 DNA sequence: TGTGCCAGCAGCCCCCGGGACAGCGATGGCTACACCTTC.

This clonotype has at least ten counts. The gene calls are TRBV11-2 and TRBJ2-5; 7 bases align to TRBD2. The CDR3 is made up of 14 amino acids. Germline CDR1 SGHAT, CDR2 FQNNGV. J gave up 2 bases and V 5 bases, and 5 bases lay outside the gene matches. The CDR3, as DNA: TGTGCCAGCAGCCCCAGACTAGCTCAAGAGACCCAGTACTTC. Its protein is CASSPRLAQETQYF.

The rearrangement joins TRBV24-1 to TRBJ1-1, with D unresolved. The germline V gene encodes CDR1 KGHDR and CDR2 SFDVKD. The CDR3 runs to 12 residues. The V end lost 9 bases, the J end lost 0 bases, and 7 bases lay between the germline ends. The CDR3 bases are TGTGCCACCGAGGGTATGAACACTGAAGCTTTCTTT. Translated, it gives CATEGMNTEAFF.

DNA for the CDR3: TGTGCCAGCAGTTCCGCGATCCGGGGGGCGAACACTGAAGCTTTCTTT. It codes for CASSSAIRGANTEAFF. J is TRBJ1-1 and V is TRBV28; D possibly corresponds to TRBD1 (6 bases). CDR1 MDHEN and CDR2 SYDVKM come from the germline V gene. The germline V and J ends were trimmed by 4 bases and 1 base, with 16 bases remaining between them. This CDR3 contains 16 residues.

This clonotype came up a few times. The chain uses TRBV13 and TRBJ1-2; TRBD1 might be the D (6 bases). Germline assignment: CDR1 PRHDT and CDR2 FYEKMQ (reference sequence). The V gene lost 5 bases and the J gene lost 4 bases, with 23 bases spanning the gap. This CDR3 is 17 amino acids long. CDR3 bases: TGTGCCAGCAGCCCCCAAAAGACAGGCCTCTGGGGCTATGGCTACACCTTC. Amino acid sequence: CASSPQKTGLWGYGYTF.

This clonotype was counted many times. The J gene is TRBJ2-1, the V gene TRBV7-2; 7 nucleotides align to TRBD2. This CDR3 contains 17 residues. V gave up 4 bases and J gave up 0 bases; unmatched junction bases: 9. Germline values: CDR1 SGHTA, CDR2 FQGNSA. CDR3 in amino acids: CASSSRGRTSSYNEQFF. As DNA, the CDR3 is TGTGCCAGCAGCTCCAGAGGGCGGACTAGCTCCTACAATGAGCAGTTCTTC.

This clonotype has a handful of counts. This chain joins TRBV28 and TRBJ2-3; TRBD2 matches at 11 bases. Germline CDR1 MDHEN, CDR2 SYDVKM. V was pared by 2 bases and J by 5 bases, with 6 bases of the junction left unmatched. CDR3 length equals 16 residues. CDR3 DNA sequence: TGTGCCAGCAGTTTAGTAGCGGGGGGGCGGGGAGATACGCAGTATTTT. Protein product: CASSLVAGGRGDTQYF.

This clonotype was seen at least ten times. This chain joins TRBV7-9 and TRBJ1-1; no clear D. The ends were cut back, 7 bases at V and 6 bases at J, with 18 bases in the middle. Germline V gene lookup returns CDR1 SEHNR and CDR2 FQNEAQ (reference sequence). The CDR3 covers 14 residues. The CDR3 is CASTQERQKPEAFF. The DNA for the CDR3 is TGTGCCAGCACCCAGGAGCGGCAGAAACCTGAAGCTTTCTTT.

A remark on this clonotype: This sequence may be a read error, since a much larger clone differs from it by one base. The genes are TRBV28 and TRBJ1-1; D gene uncertain. The V end lost 5 bases, the J end lost 2 bases, and 18 bases lay between the germline ends. The CDR3 is made up of 16 amino acids. The germline V gene has CDR1 MDHEN and CDR2 SYDVKM. CDR3 coding DNA: TGTGCCAGCAGTCCCGAGGTAGGGAGCATAAACACTGAAGCTTTCTTT. Amino acid sequence: CASSPEVGSINTEAFF.

This rearrangement joins TRBV2 to TRBJ1-4, with 10 bases aligning to TRBD1. CDR1 is SNHLY and CDR2 is FYNNEI in the germline V gene. The ends lost 1 base at V and 7 bases at J; junction bases unmatched: 0. This CDR3 region has 14 residues. CDR3 loop: CASSEGTGGEKLFF. CDR3 DNA: TGTGCCAGCAGTGAAGGGACAGGGGGTGAAAAACTGTTTTTT.

This clonotype was observed at least ten times. The chain recombines TRBV28 with TRBJ2-7; 11 bases line up with TRBD1. Germline CDR1 MDHEN, CDR2 SYDVKM. V lost 5 bases to trimming and J lost 0 bases; unmatched junction nucleotides: 3. The CDR3 length is 15 residues. The CDR3 coding sequence is TGTGCCAGCAGTGGGGACAGGGGGAGCTCCTACGAGCAGTACTTC. It codes for CASSGDRGSSYEQYF. Full variable domain (outside the CDR3, taken from reference TRBV28 and TRBJ2-7): DVKVTQSSRYLVKRTGEKVFLECVQDMDHENMFWYRQDPGLGLRLIYFSYDVKMKEKGDIPEGYSVSREKKERFSLILESASTNQTSMYLCASSGDRGSSYEQYFGPGTRLTVT.

This clonotype showed up just a few times. V is TRBV7-9 and J is TRBJ2-1; D tentatively fits TRBD1 or TRBD2 (5 bases each). There are 16 residues in the CDR3. V lost 5 bases and J lost 11, with 25 bases in between. The V gene's germline CDR1 is SEHNR and CDR2 FQNEAQ (reference sequence). CDR3 coding DNA: TGTGCCAGCAGCCCACCAGGGCAGGGTGAGGGGCCTAAGCAGTTCTTC. As protein: CASSPPGQGEGPKQFF.

This clonotype was recorded many times. The V and J genes are TRBV7-9 and TRBJ1-6; D not resolved. Germline V gene lookup returns CDR1 SEHNR and CDR2 FQNEAQ (reference sequence). The germline V and J ends were trimmed by 4 bases and 4 bases, with 26 bases remaining between them. The CDR3 is 20 residues long. The chain's CDR3 is CASSSEAEEPKSPYNSPLHF. The CDR3 region has the DNA TGTGCCAGCAGCTCAGAAGCAGAAGAGCCAAAATCTCCTTATAATTCACCCCTCCACTTT.

A few counts support this clonotype. A single base separates this from a much larger clone, so it may be a read error. The chain carries TRBV6-5 and TRBJ2-5; D is uncertain. Deletions cut 2 bases from V and 5 bases from J, with 6 bases between. CDR3 length: 12 residues. Germline CDR1 is MNHEY and CDR2 is SVGAGI. CDR3: CASSYGWETQYF. The CDR3 nucleotides read TGTGCCAGCAGTTACGGATGGGAGACCCAGTACTTC.

The chain's CDR3 is CASSQGNRDRALWTYEQYF. The CDR3 DNA is TGTGCCAGCAGCCAAGGAAACCGGGACAGGGCCCTATGGACCTACGAGCAGTACTTC. The V gene is TRBV3-1, the J gene TRBJ2-7, with 9 bases identical to TRBD1. CDR3 size: 19 residues. Trimming cost V 1 base and J 2 bases; bases outside gene matches: 15. The germline CDR1 and CDR2 sequences are LGHDT and YNNKEL (reference sequence).

This clonotype has more than one count but fewer than ten. The chain has TRBV20-1 and TRBJ2-1; D remains ambiguous. The CDR3 sequence is 13 residues long. Germline loops: CDR1 DFQATT, CDR2 SNEGSKA (reference sequence). Trimming left V 1 base short and J 3 bases short, with 7 bases between. DNA for the CDR3: TGCAGTGCTAGAGTCGTGAACTACAATGAGCAGTTCTTC. This codes for CSARVVNYNEQFF.

V gene TRBV29-1 combines with J gene TRBJ2-1; D is possibly TRBD1 (7 bases). CDR1 and CDR2 (germline): SQVTM, ANQGSEA. V shed 2 bases and J shed 6 bases, with 17 bases lying between them. The CDR3 extends over 15 amino acids. CDR3 nucleotides: TGCAGCGTTGAACTCAGGGGGGCGTTCTCCAATGAGCAGTTCTTC. This encodes CSVELRGAFSNEQFF.

There are many counts of this clonotype. The chain employs TRBV7-8 and TRBJ2-1, with a weak D call TRBD2 (6 bases). Germline CDR1 and CDR2: SGHVS and FQNEAQ. With 8 bases removed from V and 2 bases from J, the gap between germline ends came to 19 bases. The CDR3 spans 16 residues. The chain's CDR3 is CASGSGLQEPYNEQFF. CDR3 nucleotides: TGTGCCAGCGGATCGGGACTCCAAGAACCCTACAATGAGCAGTTCTTC.

This clonotype was seen more than once but under ten times. The chain joins TRBV12-3 or TRBV12-4 to TRBJ2-7, with unresolved D. V was pared by 0 bases and J by 2 bases, with 5 bases between. The CDR3 has 13 residues. The CDR3 nucleotides are TGTGCCAGCAGTTTAGCTTTAACCTACGAGCAGTACTTC. The encoded protein is CASSLALTYEQYF.

J is TRBJ1-4 and V is TRBV25-1; TRBD1 matches at 8 bases. V trimming: 8 bases; J trimming: 8 bases; junction bases outside the gene matches: 19. The CDR3 contains 17 residues. The germline gives CDR1 MGHDK, CDR2 SYGVNS. CDR3 in DNA: TGTGCCAGCGAGGACGAGAGGACAGGGAGTCTACAGGAAAAACTGTTTTTT. Translated: CASEDERTGSLQEKLFF. Variable domain in full (rest from reference TRBV25-1 and TRBJ1-4): EADIYQTPRYLVIGTGKKITLECSQTMGHDKMYWYQQDPGMELHLIHYSYGVNSTEKGDLSSESTVSRIRTEHFPLTLESARPSHTSQYLCASEDERTGSLQEKLFFGSGTQLSVL.

The chain has TRBV7-8 and TRBJ2-3; no clear D. From germline, CDR1 is SGHVS and CDR2 FQNEAQ. The CDR3 consists of 15 residues. V lost 0 bases to trimming and J lost 0 bases, with 7 bases between them. The CDR3 spells CASSLAQSSTDTQYF. Here the CDR3 DNA reads TGTGCCAGCAGCTTAGCGCAAAGTAGCACAGATACGCAGTATTTT.

This clonotype was seen only a few times. The V gene is TRBV12-3 or TRBV12-4, the J gene TRBJ1-2; D possibly corresponds to TRBD1 (5 bases). There are 15 residues in the CDR3. V was cut by 3 bases and J by 5 bases, with 16 bases left in between. CDR3 protein: CASSFKGLIAYGYTF. In DNA form, the CDR3 reads TGTGCCAGCAGTTTCAAGGGGTTAATCGCATATGGCTACACCTTC.

Turning to this clonotype: This may stem from a read error, because a much larger clone lies one nucleotide away. This chain connects TRBV6-2 or TRBV6-3 to TRBJ2-1; D unresolved. In germline, CDR1 is MNHEY, CDR2 SVGEGT. CDR3 length: 11 residues. CDR3 residues: CASASYNEQSF. Written as DNA, the CDR3 is TGTGCCAGCGCGTCCTACAATGAGCAGTCCTTC.

This clonotype was seen at least ten times. The J gene is TRBJ1-4, the V gene TRBV4-1, with D possibly being TRBD1 (5 bases). CDR1 and CDR2 from the germline V gene are MGHRA and YSYEKL. The length of the CDR3 is 16 residues. The germline V and J ends were trimmed by 0 bases and 7 bases, with 15 bases remaining between them. In DNA, the CDR3 is TGCGCCAGCAGCCAAGATTTACCCGAAAGGGGTGAAAAACTGTTTTTT. The encoded protein is CASSQDLPERGEKLFF.

This chain connects TRBV7-9 to TRBJ2-5; 7 bases fit TRBD1. Trimming at V came to 5 bases and at J to 7 bases, leaving 10 bases not matched to a gene. Germline V gives CDR1 SEHNR, CDR2 FQNEAQ (reference sequence). CDR3 size: 14 residues. CDR3 residues: CASSPLQGVATQYF. For the CDR3, the DNA is TGTGCCAGCAGCCCCTTGCAGGGGGTCGCGACCCAGTACTTC.

This clonotype was counted between two and nine times. The chain joins TRBV3-1 to TRBJ1-4, with D possibly TRBD1 on 6 matching bases. Trimming removed 1 base from V and 12 bases from J, with 6 bases in between. Germline V gene lookup returns CDR1 LGHDT and CDR2 YNNKEL (reference sequence). This CDR3 comprises 11 residues. CDR3 loop: CASSQGTELFF. The CDR3 bases are TGTGCCAGCAGCCAAGGGACAGAACTGTTTTTT.